Here is one T cell receptor (beta chain) with its context. This sample was taken from a study of blood T cell repertoires in COVID-19. Profiled with immunoSEQ multiplex PCR; TCRdb holds only in-frame clones, not every one. The sample comprises fewer than 350,000 clones, about nine tenths of which are singletons, and 6.5% to 8% rests with the top ten. The CDR3 covers 15 residues. The sample was peripheral blood. This TCR came from a woman in her twenties or thirties with COVID-19, enrolled during active disease. The chain uses TRBV12-2 and TRBJ2-2; TRBD2, the table's D call, lacks a check against the DNA. TRBV12-2 corresponds to a pseudogene. CDR3 bases: TGTGCAAGTCGCTCCCGCCTAATGAACACCGGGGAGCTGTTTTTT. Its protein product is CASRSRLMNTGELFF.